This T cell receptor beta chain appears in the sequencing data of a study of post-analysis software for immune sequencing data. For the study at large: Both relapsing-remitting and secondary progressive multiple sclerosis featured among the disease courses, as did progressive-relapsing multiple sclerosis.

General observations from the study: Compared against controls, patients with multiple sclerosis displayed significantly lower normalized Chao1 diversity. By F measure, samples from a shared preparation batch strongly co-clustered. Patients had higher frequencies than controls of roughly five TRBV segments, including TRBV5-6, TRBV5-1 and TRBV20-1.

Turning to this clonotype: The antigen remains undetermined.

The CDR3 is 16 residues long. The V gene lost 3 bases and the J gene lost 2 bases, with 17 bases spanning the gap. CDR1 and CDR2 (germline): MNHEY, SMNVEV (reference sequence). Libraries were made from TCR beta cDNA, and they carried unique molecular identifiers. Each sample of about 0.95 to 10 million input T cells yielded approximately 500,000 cDNA molecules, so each molecule approximated one T cell. TCRdb reprocessed the PCR reads via MiXCR and lists one record per CDR3 protein. The sample shows 180,000 or so distinct CDR3 sequences, 25% to 30% of them seen only once. The sequencing input was blood. This chain uses TRBV27 with TRBJ2-7; D remains ambiguous. This receptor was identified in a girl aged 2-17 years with multiple sclerosis. The chain's CDR3 is CASSFLRTAGPYEQYF. CDR3 bases: TGTGCCAGCAGTTTTTTGCGGACGGCAGGACCCTACGAGCAGTACTTC.